The clone carrying this T cell receptor (beta chain) was seen a handful of times. Its target is not known. This CDR3 has 13 amino acids. Per germline, CDR1 MDHEN and CDR2 SYDVKM. V was clipped by 4 bases and J by 10 bases, with 14 bases between them. This sample was included in a study of T-cell memory formation after mild COVID-19. Study-wide findings and caveats: Some clones that responded were present in memory (sampled pre-infection), which suggests cross-reactive memory joined. Specificity for SARS-CoV-2 was not confirmed among the second-wave clones peaking on day 37. Shrinking CD4+ clones were chiefly CM and EM; CD8+ ones were chiefly EMRA.

Each CDR3 protein gets one entry after TCRdb re-called the 5' RACE reads with MiXCR. Among 300,000 to 400,000 distinct CDR3 sequences listed, 15% to 20% were seen once. The receptor was derived from a man aged 18 to 29 who had mild COVID-19 (a few samples of this study predate the infection). Cell type and time point are not known. The V call is TRBV28, the J call TRBJ2-1; D is possibly TRBD2 (5 bases). The sequencing input was PBMCs or a T cell subset sorted from them (not recorded which). The chain's CDR3 is CASSYNLALEQFF. The CDR3 DNA is TGTGCCAGCAGTTATAATCTAGCACTGGAGCAGTTCTTC.